The 5 T cell receptor beta chains below were found in one sample sequenced in a study of regulatory T cells in long-lasting Graves disease. The time point here: persistent/refractory GD, antithyroid drugs over 5 years with positive TRAb. PBMCs were the source of the RNA used for TCR sequencing. To make TCR beta libraries, researchers used iRepertoire HTBI primers and Arm-PCR of CDR3 regions. TCRdb passed the multiplex PCR reads through MiXCR, listing each CDR3 protein once. Counted here are a few hundred thousand distinct CDR3 sequences, around 21% occurring once; the ten biggest clones make up roughly 50%. The specimen comprised peripheral blood mononuclear cells (PBMCs), sampled when the disease was refractory, from a patient treated with antithyroid drugs. These receptors all stem from a female donor with Graves disease.

The rearrangement joins TRBV4-3 to TRBJ2-2; a possible D gene is TRBD1 (5 bases). V lost 4 bases and J 8 bases, leaving 11 bases between the germline ends. The CDR3 covers 13 residues. Germline-derived CDR1 and CDR2 are LGHNA and YSLEER. CDR3 DNA sequence: TGCGCCAGCAGCCTTAGGGGTTATGGGGAGCTGTTTTTT. Its translation: CASSLRGYGELFF.

The chain carries TRBV7-9 and TRBJ1-2; 7 nucleotides align to TRBD1. Germline V gene data show CDR1 as SEHNR and CDR2 as FQNEAQ (reference sequence). The CDR3 is 16 amino acids. J lost 4 bases, V lost 5 bases, and 13 bases had no gene match. DNA for the CDR3: TGTGCCAGCAGCCAAACACAGGGGCAGCTTTCCTATGGCTACACCTTC. Translated, it gives CASSQTQGQLSYGYTF.

This clonotype has just a few counts. V is TRBV9 and J is TRBJ1-6; perhaps TRBD1 as D (6 bases). V was shortened by 3 bases and J by 9 bases, with 13 bases between the two germline ends. Germline V CDR1 and CDR2: SGDLS, YYNGEE. The length of the CDR3 is 14 residues. CDR3 region: CASSGRGESSPLHF. The CDR3 DNA reads as TGTGCCAGCAGCGGGAGGGGGGAATCTTCACCCCTCCACTTT.

This clonotype was counted at least ten times. The J gene is TRBJ1-2, the V gene TRBV6-1, with D perhaps matching TRBD1 (6 bases). This CDR3 has 15 amino acids. V was cut by 7 bases and J by 1 base, with 16 bases left in between. CDR1 is MNHNS and CDR2 is SASEGT in the germline V gene. CDR3 sequence reads: CASKEGQRDNYGYTF. CDR3 bases: TGTGCCAGCAAGGAAGGACAGAGGGATAACTATGGCTACACCTTC.

The genes are TRBV6-5 and TRBJ2-5; 9 positions agree with TRBD1. The germline gives CDR1 MNHEY, CDR2 SVGAGI. With 4 bases clipped from V and 7 bases from J, the junction kept 13 bases outside the gene matches. The CDR3 runs to 16 residues. The CDR3 region has the DNA TGTGCCAGCAGTTCCAACGCTCAGACAGGGGGGGTGACCCAGTACTTC. Encoded protein: CASSSNAQTGGVTQYF.